This T cell receptor (beta chain) was identified in a study of human T cells and chemical hapten exposure. Across the study: On the upper back, patch tests were applied with 0.01% DPC and read at 6 days. Study results and caveats: With alopecia, donors may have immune responses unlike healthy people's.

Note on this clonotype: Its specificity is unknown.

Time point: pre-sensitization, week 0. The treatment denotes: therapeutic diphenylcyclopropenone sensitization with weekly scalp DPC. Extraction yielded total RNA from whole blood (unfractionated). Within the library, unique molecular identifiers were attached to each individual cDNA molecule. TCRdb used MiXCR to reprocess the RACE reads, holding one entry per CDR3 protein. The data show around 330,000 distinct CDR3 sequences, 4.5% to 7% seen once. The CDR3 is made up of 12 amino acids. V shed 4 bases, J shed 7 bases, and the junction held 4 bases outside the gene matches. Germline assignment: CDR1 LGHDT and CDR2 YNNKEL (reference sequence).

This specimen was whole blood, taken in connection with sensitization to the hapten diphenylcyclopropenone (DPC). This receptor was obtained from a woman under 30 with alopecia areata. Some clones in this sample may be carry-over from other donors' samples. The chain joins TRBV3-1 to TRBJ2-7; 7 bases are a match to TRBD2. CDR3 in amino acids: CASSRNSGEQYF. DNA for the CDR3: TGTGCCAGCAGCCGTAATAGCGGGGAGCAGTACTTC.